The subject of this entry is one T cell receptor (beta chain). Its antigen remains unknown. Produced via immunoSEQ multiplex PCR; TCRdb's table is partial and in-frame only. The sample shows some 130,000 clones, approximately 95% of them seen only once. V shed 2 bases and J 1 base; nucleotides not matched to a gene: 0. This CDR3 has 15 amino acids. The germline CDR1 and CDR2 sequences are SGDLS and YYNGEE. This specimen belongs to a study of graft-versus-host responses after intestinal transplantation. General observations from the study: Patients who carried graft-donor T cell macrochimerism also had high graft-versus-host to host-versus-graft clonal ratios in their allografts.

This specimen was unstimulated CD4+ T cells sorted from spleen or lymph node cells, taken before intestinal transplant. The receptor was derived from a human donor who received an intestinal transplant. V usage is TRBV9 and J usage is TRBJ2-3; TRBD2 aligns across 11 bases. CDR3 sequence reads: CASSVGLAGTDTQYF. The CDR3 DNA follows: TGTGCCAGCAGCGTGGGACTAGCGGGCACAGATACGCAGTATTTT.